The sequence of this T cell receptor beta chain was determined in a study of cytomegalovirus exposure and HLA in healthy donors. About the research overall: Membership in the Caucasian-associated ancestry cluster was found for about 84% of nearly 400 genotyped donors.

The CDR3 totals 15 residues. Germline V CDR1 and CDR2: LGHNA, YSLEER. V lost 5 bases and J lost 6; bases outside the gene matches: 12. PCR used 60 Vbeta primers and 13 Jbeta primers. Profiled with immunoSEQ multiplex PCR; TCRdb holds only in-frame clones, not every one. This sample has 65,000 to 90,000 clones; 76% occur once, and the top ten carry 3% to 3.5%. Study results and caveats: The authors confirmed in vitro that a few CMV-associated chains were specific for CMV antigens.

This clone turned up a few times. The target antigen is unknown. This chain links TRBV4-3 with TRBJ2-7; 8 bases agree with TRBD1. Sequencing was done on a sample of PBMCs. The sequence was obtained from a man aged 35 to 55 in good health and CMV-seronegative. DNA of the CDR3: TGCGCCAGCAGCGATCCAGGGGGCGACCTTTTCGAGCAGTACTTC. Translated: CASSDPGGDLFEQYF.